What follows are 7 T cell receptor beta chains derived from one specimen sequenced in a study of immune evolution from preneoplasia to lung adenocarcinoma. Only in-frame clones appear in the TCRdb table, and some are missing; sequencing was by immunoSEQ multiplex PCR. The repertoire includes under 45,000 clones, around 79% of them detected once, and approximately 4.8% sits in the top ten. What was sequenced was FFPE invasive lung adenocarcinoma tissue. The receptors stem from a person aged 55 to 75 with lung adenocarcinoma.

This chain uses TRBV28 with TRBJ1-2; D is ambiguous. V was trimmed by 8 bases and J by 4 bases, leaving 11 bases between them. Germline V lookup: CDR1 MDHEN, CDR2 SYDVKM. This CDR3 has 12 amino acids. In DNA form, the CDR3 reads TGTGCCAGCGCTCGGACCGTCTATGGCTACACCTTC. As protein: CASARTVYGYTF.

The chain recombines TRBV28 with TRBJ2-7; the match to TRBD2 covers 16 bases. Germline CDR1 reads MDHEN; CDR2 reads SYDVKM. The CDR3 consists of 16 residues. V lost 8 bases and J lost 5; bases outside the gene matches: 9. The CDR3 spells CASRGLAGGWEDEQYF. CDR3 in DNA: TGTGCCAGCCGGGGACTAGCGGGAGGGTGGGAGGACGAGCAGTACTTC.

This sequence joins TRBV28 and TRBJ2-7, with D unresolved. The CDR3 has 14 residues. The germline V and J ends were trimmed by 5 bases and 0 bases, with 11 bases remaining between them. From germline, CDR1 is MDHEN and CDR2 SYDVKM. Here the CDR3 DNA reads TGTGCCAGCAGTACTCCGACAACCTCCTACGAGCAGTACTTC. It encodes CASSTPTTSYEQYF.

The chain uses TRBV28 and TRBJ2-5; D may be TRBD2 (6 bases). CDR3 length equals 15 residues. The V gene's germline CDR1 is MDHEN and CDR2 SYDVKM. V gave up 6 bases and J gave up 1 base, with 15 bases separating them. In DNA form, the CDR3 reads TGTGCCAGCAGGCCCCTTGGAGCGGGCCAAGAGACCCAGTACTTC. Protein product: CASRPLGAGQETQYF. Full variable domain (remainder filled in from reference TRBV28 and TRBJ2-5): DVKVTQSSRYLVKRTGEKVFLECVQDMDHENMFWYRQDPGLGLRLIYFSYDVKMKEKGDIPEGYSVSREKKERFSLILESASTNQTSMYLCASRPLGAGQETQYFGPGTRLLVL.

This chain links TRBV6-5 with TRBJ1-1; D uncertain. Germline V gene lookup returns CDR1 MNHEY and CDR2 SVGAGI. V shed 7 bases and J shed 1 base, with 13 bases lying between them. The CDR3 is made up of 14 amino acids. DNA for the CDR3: TGTGCCAGCATAAAGTGGGGTAGGAACACTGAAGCTTTCTTT. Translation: CASIKWGRNTEAFF.

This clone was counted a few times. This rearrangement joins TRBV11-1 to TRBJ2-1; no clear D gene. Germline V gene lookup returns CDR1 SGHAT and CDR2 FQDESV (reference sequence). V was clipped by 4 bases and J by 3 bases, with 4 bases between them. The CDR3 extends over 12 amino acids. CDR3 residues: CASSSDYNEQFF. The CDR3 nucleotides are TGTGCCAGCAGCTCGGACTACAATGAGCAGTTCTTC.

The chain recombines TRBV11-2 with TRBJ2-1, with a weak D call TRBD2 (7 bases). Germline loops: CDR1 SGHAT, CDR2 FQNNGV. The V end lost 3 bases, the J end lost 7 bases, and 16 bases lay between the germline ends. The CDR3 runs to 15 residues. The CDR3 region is CASSFWAGEGNEQFF. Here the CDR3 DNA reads TGTGCCAGCAGCTTTTGGGCAGGGGAGGGTAATGAGCAGTTCTTC.